This is a list of T cell receptor beta chains from one sample in a study of T cell responses to AZD1222 COVID-19 vaccine. TCRdb's copy holds only in-frame clones and misses some; the assay was immunoSEQ multiplex PCR. This sample has about 130,000 clones, with roughly 93% found just once. This material consisted of peripheral blood, taken 28 days after the second AZD1222 dose. Receptor source: an adult who received the AZD1222 COVID-19 vaccine. Both conserved end residues are part of each CDR3. D genes are given only for firm matches. Clone sizes are given selectively: once, few, many, or a class where the clone is expanded.

DNA,CDR3,J,size,D,V
TGCGCCAGCAGCTTGACGTCCCAGGGGGCCTACGAGCAGTACTTC,CASSLTSQGAYEQYF,TRBJ2-7,.,TRBD1,TRBV5-1
TGTGCCAGCAGTACCAGGGGCAACACTGAAGCTTTCTTT,CASSTRGNTEAFF,TRBJ1-1,once,.,TRBV28
TGCGCCAGCAGCCTATGGGACAGGGCCTCCTACAATGAGCAGTTCTTC,CASSLWDRASYNEQFF,TRBJ2-1,.,TRBD1,TRBV5-1
TGCGCCAGCAGACGCGGGACAGGGGCTAACTATGGCTACACCTTC,CASRRGTGANYGYTF,TRBJ1-2,once,TRBD1,TRBV5-1
TGTGCCACCAGTGAAGGTCAGTACTATGGCTACACCTTC,CATSEGQYYGYTF,TRBJ1-2,.,.,TRBV24-1
TGTGCCAGCAGCCAAGAGCTTATAAACAACATTCAGTACTTC,CASSQELINNIQYF,TRBJ2-4,.,.,TRBV3-1/TRBV3-2
TGTGCCAGCTCAAAACAGGGTTGGAGCAATCAGCCCCAGCATTTT,CASSKQGWSNQPQHF,TRBJ1-5,.,.,TRBV18
TGTGCCAGCAGCCAAGATACAACAGACAATGAGCAGTTCTTC,CASSQDTTDNEQFF,TRBJ2-1,.,.,TRBV3-1/TRBV3-2
TGTGCCACTAGTATTAGCGGAAGCTCCTACAATGAGCAGTTCTTC,CATSISGSSYNEQFF,TRBJ2-1,few,.,TRBV15
TGTGCCAGCAGCTTCACCCCCACAGGGAACTATGGCTACACCTTC,CASSFTPTGNYGYTF,TRBJ1-2,.,.,TRBV11-2
TGTGCCAGTAGTACGGCCAGTGGGCGGTCCTACGAGCAGTACTTC,CASSTASGRSYEQYF,TRBJ2-7,.,.,TRBV19
TGTGCCAGTAGACGACAGGGGAACCCTGGAAACACCATATATTTT,CASRRQGNPGNTIYF,TRBJ1-3,.,TRBD1,TRBV19
TGTGCCAGCAGTCCCCGTAGCGGGAGGTCGAATGAGCAGTTCTTC,CASSPRSGRSNEQFF,TRBJ2-1,.,TRBD2,TRBV27
TGCGCCAGCAGCGCGGTCCCGACAGGCAAAGAGACCCAGTACTTC,CASSAVPTGKETQYF,TRBJ2-5,.,.,TRBV5-1
TGTGCCAGCAGCACAGCGGGGCACACAGATACGCAGTATTTT,CASSTAGHTDTQYF,TRBJ2-3,.,TRBD2,TRBV7-9
TGTGCCAGCAGCGTAGCTCCGATTACTAGAGGACGGAATGAGCAGTTCTTC,CASSVAPITRGRNEQFF,TRBJ2-1,.,.,TRBV9
TGTGCCAGCAGAGACAGGGAAGCTTTCTTT,CASRDREAFF,TRBJ1-1,.,.,TRBV28
TGTGCCAGTAGCCCTAGGACATCTTCTAACTATGGCTACACCTTC,CASSPRTSSNYGYTF,TRBJ1-2,.,.,TRBV19
TGTGCCAGCAGCCCCTTTGGAAGCACAGATACGCAGTATTTT,CASSPFGSTDTQYF,TRBJ2-3,.,.,TRBV6-2/TRBV6-3
TGTGCCAGCAGCCGCTCCTACGAGCAGTACTTC,CASSRSYEQYF,TRBJ2-7,.,.,TRBV28
TGCGCCAGCAGCCAAGAAATAAGAGCCAACAATGAGCAGTTCTTC,CASSQEIRANNEQFF,TRBJ2-1,.,.,TRBV4-1
TGCGCCAGCAGCTTAGGACTGAACCATCAGCCCCAGCATTTT,CASSLGLNHQPQHF,TRBJ1-5,.,.,TRBV5-1
TGTGCCAGCAGCAATCGTGGGGGAAGCACTGAAGCTTTCTTT,CASSNRGGSTEAFF,TRBJ1-1,.,.,TRBV6-5
TGTGCCAGCTCACCACTCGCGGGAGGGCCGGAAGATACGCAGTATTTT,CASSPLAGGPEDTQYF,TRBJ2-3,.,TRBD2,TRBV18
TGCGCCAGCAGAAGGGGGGATCAAGAGACCCAGTACTTC,CASRRGDQETQYF,TRBJ2-5,once,.,TRBV5-1
TGTGCCAGCAGCACCGGGACGGCCTTATACAATGAGCAGTTCTTC,CASSTGTALYNEQFF,TRBJ2-1,.,.,TRBV7-7
TGTGCCAGCAGCAGAAGGGCAGTCTCCTACGAGCAGTACTTC,CASSRRAVSYEQYF,TRBJ2-7,.,.,TRBV21-1
TGTGCCAGCAGCTTAGATCAATGTCGCGAACTCCGAGGGTGCAATGAGCAGTTCTTC,CASSLDQCRELRGCNEQFF,TRBJ2-1,.,.,TRBV11-3
TGCGCCAGCAGCTTTGAAGGTGAGCAGTACTTC,CASSFEGEQYF,TRBJ2-7,.,.,TRBV5-1
TGTGCCAGCAGCCAAGACACGGAGGGCGGGTACAATGAGCAGTTCTTC,CASSQDTEGGYNEQFF,TRBJ2-1,many,.,TRBV4-2
TGTGCCAGCAGTGGTGGCACCTCTGGAAACACCATATATTTT,CASSGGTSGNTIYF,TRBJ1-3,.,.,TRBV2
TGCGCCAGCAGCTTAAGGACAGGGGGGAACACCGGGGAGCTGTTTTTT,CASSLRTGGNTGELFF,TRBJ2-2,.,TRBD1,TRBV5-1
TGTGCCACCAGTGATTTGAGCACCCAGGGTGCCGGGGCCAACGTCCTGACTTTC,CATSDLSTQGAGANVLTF,TRBJ2-6,.,.,TRBV24-1
TGTGCCAGTAGGAGCGGAGGGGGCAATGAGCAGTTCTTC,CASRSGGGNEQFF,TRBJ2-1,.,.,TRBV19
TGTGCCAGCAGCCCGGTGGACAGAGAGCAGTTCTTC,CASSPVDREQFF,TRBJ2-1,few,.,TRBV5-6
TGCAGCGTCGAGGGTCGGGCTAGCGGGTGGCGGGGCGAGACCCAGTACTTC,CSVEGRASGWRGETQYF,TRBJ2-5,.,TRBD2,TRBV29-1